This T cell receptor beta chain was recorded in a study of shared clonotypes between healthy human individuals. Background on the study: Each donor had three CD4 naive, three CD4 memory, two CD8 naive and one CD8 memory plate. Study conclusions and caveats: Generally, estimated richness proved larger in naive subsets than it did in memory subsets.

As concerns this clone: The target antigen is unknown.

Germline V gene data show CDR1 as MDHEN and CDR2 as SYDVKM. Trimming cost V 5 bases and J 4 bases; bases outside gene matches: 6. The CDR3 contains 14 residues. Replicate sorted-subset PCRs were loaded with around 200 ng DNA, 30,000 or so T cell genomes. Sequencing used immunoSEQ multiplex PCR; TCRdb keeps in-frame clones, though not all of them. The table shows over a million clones, with 98% occurring only once. Negatively enriched CD4+ T cells were divided by CD45RA into naive and memory. This TCR was sampled from a man aged 25 to 40 in good health. The chain joins TRBV28 to TRBJ2-3; TRBD1 agrees at 7 bases. Sequences were obtained from naive CD4+ T cells sorted from blood. Subset defined: CD45RA+ positively selected. Here the CDR3 DNA reads TGTGCCAGCAGTCCGGGACAGAGTCCAGATACGCAGTATTTT. Translation: CASSPGQSPDTQYF.